This record covers a single TCR beta chain. Generated by immunoSEQ multiplex PCR, the TCRdb table keeps only in-frame clones and is missing some. The sample includes approximately 280,000 clones, about 85% seen only once; the top ten take roughly 2.7%. CDR3 length equals 15 residues. Germline lookup yields CDR1 SGHTA and CDR2 FQGNSA. Trimming took off 2 bases at V and 4 bases at J, with 14 bases between the two ends. The data derive from a study of blood T cell repertoires in COVID-19. Study-level background: T cells, B-cell-depleted T cells, or PBMCs supplied cDNA or gDNA.

The sample taken for sequencing was PBMCs or T cells enriched from blood (not recorded which). The TCR comes from a woman between 45 and 60 years old who had recovered from COVID-19. This chain uses TRBV7-2 with TRBJ1-1; D gene ambiguous. The CDR3 nucleotides read TGTGCCAGCAGCTTAAATCCGGGTTCGGGCACTGAAGCTTTCTTT. Protein: CASSLNPGSGTEAFF.